The rows below give T cell receptor beta chains drawn from one sample of a study of vaccination effects on CD4 cells after COVID-19. TCRdb's table, derived via immunoSEQ multiplex PCR, lists solely in-frame clones and lacks some. The repertoire holds more than 25,000 clones, about 63% seen once, with 25% to 30% in the top ten. Their recognized antigens are unknown. The sequencing here drew on CD4+ T cells from PBMCs cultured with HCoV-229E spike peptides, taken before COVID-19 vaccination. These receptors all stem from a human donor who received a COVID-19 vaccine. CDR3s include the opening cysteine and the closing phenylalanine or tryptophan. Fields, in order: clone size, V gene, J gene, D gene, CDR3 length, CDR3 protein, CDR3 DNA. The D gene is left open where the match is weak. Expanded clones get a size class; other rows say once, few or many, or leave the size out.

>NA|TRBV14|TRBJ1-6|NA|14
CASSQGSYNSPLHF
TGTGCCAGCAGCCAGGGCTCCTATAATTCACCCCTCCACTTT
>NA|TRBV6-2/TRBV6-3|TRBJ2-7|TRBD2|18
CASSYYPRGARHSYEQYF
TGTGCCAGCAGTTACTATCCGCGGGGGGCCCGTCACTCCTACGAGCAGTACTTC
>once|TRBV12-5|TRBJ2-5|NA|14
CASGLLGAGETQYF
TGTGCTAGTGGTTTGTTGGGGGCAGGGGAGACCCAGTACTTC
>NA|TRBV28|TRBJ2-1|TRBD1|18
CASSLSRTGWGPYNEQFF
TGTGCCAGCAGTTTATCCCGGACAGGGTGGGGCCCCTACAATGAGCAGTTCTTC
>NA|TRBV12-3/TRBV12-4|TRBJ2-6|NA|13
CASRDSGANVLTF
TGTGCCAGCAGGGATTCTGGGGCCAACGTCCTGACTTTC
>few|TRBV6-1|TRBJ2-7|TRBD1|13
CASSEGGQGHMNF
TGTGCCAGCAGTGAAGGGGGACAGGGGCATATGAACTTC
>NA|TRBV2|TRBJ1-1|NA|12
CALAGEWTEAFF
TGTGCCCTAGCGGGGGAGTGGACTGAAGCTTTCTTT
>NA|TRBV3-1/TRBV3-2|TRBJ2-7|TRBD2|13
CASSQDVGGEQYF
TGTGCCAGCAGCCAAGATGTGGGGGGGGAGCAGTACTTC
>few|TRBV24-1|TRBJ1-2|TRBD1|14
CATSDQGDSYGYTF
TGTGCCACCAGTGATCAAGGGGACAGCTATGGCTACACCTTC
>once|TRBV20-1|TRBJ2-6|TRBD2|16
CSASGEGPSGANVLTF
TGCAGTGCTAGTGGGGAGGGTCCCTCTGGGGCCAACGTCCTGACTTTC
>NA|TRBV4-1|TRBJ2-2|NA|18
CASSQVNLVPGSTGELFF
TGCGCCAGCAGCCAAGTGAACCTTGTTCCGGGATCCACCGGGGAGCTGTTTTTT
>NA|TRBV21-1|TRBJ1-5|NA|16
CASSKGTVECNQPQHF
TGTGCCAGCAGCAAAGGGACCGTAGAGTGCAATCAGCCCCAGCATTTT
>NA|TRBV24-1|TRBJ1-6|TRBD1|22
CATSEISPGQPTHSSYNSPLHF
TGTGCCACCAGTGAGATTAGCCCGGGACAGCCTACTCATAGCTCCTATAATTCACCCCTCCACTTT
>NA|TRBV7-9|TRBJ1-3|TRBD1|14
CASSPGQVGNTIYF
TGTGCCAGCAGCCCAGGACAGGTTGGAAACACCATATATTTT
>NA|TRBV18|TRBJ1-2|TRBD1|15
CASSGRGRSNYGYTF
TGTGCCAGCTCGGGCAGGGGGCGATCTAACTATGGCTACACCTTC
>NA|TRBV5-4|TRBJ2-6|NA|16
CASSLTLTAGANVLTF
TGTGCCAGCAGCTTGACGCTAACCGCTGGGGCCAACGTCCTGACTTTC
>NA|TRBV29-1|TRBJ1-4|NA|11
CSVEEVGGLFF
TGCAGCGTTGAAGAGGTGGGGGGACTGTTTTTT
>few|TRBV7-2|TRBJ2-3|TRBD1|16
CASSSLWTGSTDTQYF
TGTGCCAGCAGCTCCCTGTGGACAGGGAGCACAGATACGCAGTATTTT
>NA|TRBV4-3|TRBJ2-7|NA|19
CASSQGIQWRRNLSYEQYF
TGCGCCAGCAGCCAAGGGATTCAATGGCGACGGAACCTCTCCTACGAGCAGTACTTC
>NA|TRBV27|TRBJ1-2|NA|13
CASRTGGDYGYTF
TGTGCCAGCAGGACGGGAGGGGACTATGGCTACACCTTC
>NA|TRBV25-1|TRBJ1-6|TRBD1|17
CASSERRGGAKHSPLHF
TGTGCCAGCAGTGAACGAAGAGGGGGCGCGAAACATTCACCCCTCCACTTT
>NA|TRBV9|TRBJ1-5|TRBD1|14
CASSPDRGDQPQHF
TGTGCCAGCAGCCCAGACAGGGGAGATCAGCCCCAGCATTTT